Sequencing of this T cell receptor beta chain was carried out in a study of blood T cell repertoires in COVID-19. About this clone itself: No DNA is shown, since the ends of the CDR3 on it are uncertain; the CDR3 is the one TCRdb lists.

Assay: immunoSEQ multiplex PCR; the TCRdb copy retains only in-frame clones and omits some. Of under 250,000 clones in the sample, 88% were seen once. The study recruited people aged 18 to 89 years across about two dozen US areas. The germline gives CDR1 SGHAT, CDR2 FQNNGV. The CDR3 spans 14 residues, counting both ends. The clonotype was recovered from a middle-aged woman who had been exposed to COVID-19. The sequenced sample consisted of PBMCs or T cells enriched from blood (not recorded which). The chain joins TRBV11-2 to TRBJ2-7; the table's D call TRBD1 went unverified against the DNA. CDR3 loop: CASSFWPREYEQYF.